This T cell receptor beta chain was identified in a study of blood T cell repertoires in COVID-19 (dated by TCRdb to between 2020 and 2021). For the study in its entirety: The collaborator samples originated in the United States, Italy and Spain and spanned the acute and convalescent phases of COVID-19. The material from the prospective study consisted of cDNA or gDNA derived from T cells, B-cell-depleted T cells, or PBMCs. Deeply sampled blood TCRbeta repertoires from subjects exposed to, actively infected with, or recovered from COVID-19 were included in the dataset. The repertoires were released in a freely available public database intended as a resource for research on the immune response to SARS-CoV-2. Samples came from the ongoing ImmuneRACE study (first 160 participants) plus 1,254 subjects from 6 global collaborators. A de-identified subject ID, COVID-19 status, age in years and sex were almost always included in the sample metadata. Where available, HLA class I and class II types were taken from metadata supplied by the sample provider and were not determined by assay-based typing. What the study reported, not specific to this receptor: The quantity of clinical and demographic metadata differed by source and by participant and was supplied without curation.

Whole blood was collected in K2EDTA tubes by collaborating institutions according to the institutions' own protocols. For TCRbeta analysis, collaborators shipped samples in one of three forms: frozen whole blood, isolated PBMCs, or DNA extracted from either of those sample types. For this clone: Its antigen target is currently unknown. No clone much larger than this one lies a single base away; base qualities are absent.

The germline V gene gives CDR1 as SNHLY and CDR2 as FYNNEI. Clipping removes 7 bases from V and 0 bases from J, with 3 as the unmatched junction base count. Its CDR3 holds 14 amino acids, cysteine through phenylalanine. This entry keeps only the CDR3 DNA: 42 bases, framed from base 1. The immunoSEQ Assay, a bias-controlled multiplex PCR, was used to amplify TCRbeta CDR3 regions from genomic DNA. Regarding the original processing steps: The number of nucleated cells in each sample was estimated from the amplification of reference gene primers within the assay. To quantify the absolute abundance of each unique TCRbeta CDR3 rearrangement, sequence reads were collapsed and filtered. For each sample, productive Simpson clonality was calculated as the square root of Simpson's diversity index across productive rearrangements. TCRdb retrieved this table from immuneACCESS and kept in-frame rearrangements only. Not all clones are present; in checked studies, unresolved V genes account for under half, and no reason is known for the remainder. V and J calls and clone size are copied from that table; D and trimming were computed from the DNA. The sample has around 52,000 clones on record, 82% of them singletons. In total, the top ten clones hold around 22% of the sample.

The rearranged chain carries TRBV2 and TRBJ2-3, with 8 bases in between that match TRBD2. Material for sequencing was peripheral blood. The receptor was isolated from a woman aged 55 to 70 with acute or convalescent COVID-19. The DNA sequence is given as TGTGCCAGCAAGCCTAGCGGGAGCACAGATACGCAGTATTTT. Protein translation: CASKPSGSTDTQYF. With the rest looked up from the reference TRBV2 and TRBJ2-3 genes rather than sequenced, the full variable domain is EPEVTQTPSHQVTQMGQEVILRCVPISNHLYFYWYRQILGQKVEFLVSFYNNEISEKSEIFDDQFSVERPDGSNFTLKIRSTKLEDSAMYFCASKPSGSTDTQYFGPGTRLTVL.